This T cell receptor beta chain was sequenced for a study of neoadjuvant anti-PD-1 for oral cavity cancer. Study information: Nivolumab at 3 mg/kg was mostly given biweekly, three to four doses, pre-surgery. Study results and caveats: TCR analyses covered only a few patients per response group.

Profiling relied on immunoSEQ multiplex PCR, and the TCRdb table lists in-frame clones only, not all of them. The sample includes about 14,000 clones, roughly 67% seen only once; the top ten take approximately 3%. Specified time point: after neoadjuvant nivolumab, at surgical resection. Patients were newly diagnosed with stage II-IVA oral cavity squamous cell carcinoma without prior systemic or radiation treatment. On this clone: The antigen is undetermined.

CDR1 is SGHRS, CDR2 YFSETQ, per germline. This CDR3 spans 13 amino acids. V was pared by 1 base and J by 1 base, with 6 bases between. The chain is built from TRBV5-1 and TRBJ2-7; D unresolved. Source: PBMCs, taken after nivolumab (anti-PD-1) treatment. This receptor was obtained from a person aged 40 to 85 with oral cavity squamous cell carcinoma. The CDR3 DNA sequence: TGCGCCAGCAGCTTGAGCCCGTCCTACGAGCAGTACTTC. The encoded protein is CASSLSPSYEQYF.